This entry describes one T cell receptor (beta chain). Its antigen is not known. This sample was included in a study of response to subunit inactivated influenza vaccine. Study findings and constraints: The authors suggested that every seasonal influenza vaccination recruits few new T cells.

TCRdb used MiXCR to reprocess the RT-PCR reads, holding one entry per CDR3 protein. The table has under 750,000 distinct CDR3 sequences, around 11% seen once. Trimming removed 6 bases from V and 6 bases from J; junction bases left unmatched: 8. The CDR3 loop spans 15 amino acids. The rearrangement links TRBV12-3 or TRBV12-4 to TRBJ2-1; 10 nucleotides match TRBD1. This material consisted of PBMCs from blood, taken on the day of vaccination. The sequence derives from a man between 45 and 60 years old who received an inactivated influenza vaccine. CDR3 amino acids: CASRSGQGSGNEQFF. The CDR3 DNA reads as TGTGCCAGCAGATCGGGACAGGGGAGCGGCAATGAGCAGTTCTTC.